This T cell receptor (beta chain) was identified during a study of T cells in localized non-small cell lung cancer. Sequenced by immunoSEQ multiplex PCR; TCRdb stores in-frame clones only, minus some. The sample includes tens of thousands of clones, more than 70% seen only once; the top ten take 2.6%. Overall study results and limits: For the top 100 tumor clones, a median about 50 also appeared in adjacent lung. Compared with tumor, uninvolved adjacent lung displayed greater T cell clonality, ranking highest overall.

On this clone itself: No antigen is known for it.

This TCR was recovered from a female donor of 60 years or more with stage I squamous cell lung carcinoma. The input for sequencing was peripheral blood, taken before any cancer treatment.

The CDR3 region has the DNA TGCGCCAGCAGCCTGACGGGGGCGAGGGGAAACACCATATATTTT. Encoded protein: CASSLTGARGNTIYF. The chain employs TRBV5-1 and TRBJ1-3; D is perhaps TRBD1 (6 bases). The V end lost 4 bases, the J end lost 4 bases, and 15 bases lay between the germline ends. Germline V lookup: CDR1 SGHRS, CDR2 YFSETQ. The CDR3 sequence is 15 residues long.